This is a list of T cell receptor beta chains from one sample in a study of blood T cells in healthy people across ages. TCRdb used MiXCR to reprocess the 5' RACE reads, holding one entry per CDR3 protein. The repertoire includes under 1,000,000 distinct CDR3 sequences, around 45% of them detected once, and 15% to 20% sits in the top ten. Sequenced material: blood. Receptors originate from an elderly man in good health. The CDR3 runs from the conserved cysteine through the conserved F or W.

v_gene,CDR3aa
TRBV28,CASSLGQTNSPLHF
TRBV28,CASSIPGLDTDTQYF
TRBV7-2,CASSFSPVTDTQYF
TRBV7-2,CASSLLEATGIHEQYF
TRBV7-8,CASSRPGLADSSYNEQFF
TRBV4-1,CASSLGTVSQPQHF
TRBV12-3/TRBV12-4,CASRHRPGRGYTF
TRBV25-1,CASRSRTSMKGGGWETQYF
TRBV28,CASSLGAALREQYF
TRBV24-1,CATSGTSASDTQYF
TRBV7-2,CASSQGLGVDEQFF
TRBV29-1,CSVVAPGLHIQYF
TRBV12-3/TRBV12-4,CASSAGTGAEKLFF
TRBV11-1,CASSSGRETYTDTQYF